This TCR beta chain was captured in a study of CD8 T cells in ankylosing spondylitis. Germline V CDR1 and CDR2: LGHNA, YNFKEQ. V lost 0 bases and J lost 4, with 6 bases in between. The CDR3 consists of 13 residues. In TCRdb, the 5' RACE reads were re-called with MiXCR into one record per CDR3 protein. The data hold fewer than 180,000 distinct CDR3 sequences, with under 55% observed a single time. This clonotype turned up a few times. This TCR came from a male donor with ankylosing spondylitis. Sequenced input: synovial fluid, either unsorted or a sorted T cell fraction (not recorded which). The chain links TRBV4-2 to TRBJ1-1; D gene uncertain. The CDR3 nucleotides are TGTGCCAGCAGCCAAGATCACGGCACTGAAGCTTTCTTT. It translates to CASSQDHGTEAFF.